Following are 25 T cell receptor beta chains from one sample sequenced in a study of blood T cells in healthy people across ages. Together with a sample-barcoded 5' primer, a J-beta primer mix was included in a second PCR lasting 7 to 11 cycles. A single record per CDR3 protein comes from TCRdb applying MiXCR to the 5' RACE reads. The repertoire holds fewer than 750,000 distinct CDR3 sequences, around half seen once, with 20% to 25% in the top ten. The sequencing input was blood. These receptor sequences come from a man older than 75 in good health.

This chain uses TRBV13 with TRBJ1-4; D unclear. The CDR3 is 17 amino acids. The germline V and J ends were trimmed by 2 bases and 0 bases, with 13 bases remaining between them. CDR1 and CDR2 from the germline V gene are PRHDT and FYEKMQ (reference sequence). CDR3 sequence reads: CASSLLGAGATNEKLFF. The DNA of the CDR3 is TGTGCCAGCAGCTTATTAGGCGCAGGCGCAACTAATGAAAAACTGTTTTTT. The complete variable domain, with remaining parts taken from reference TRBV13 and TRBJ1-4, reads AAGVIQSPRHLIKEKRETATLKCYPIPRHDTVYWYQQGPGQDPQFLISFYEKMQSDKGSIPDRFSAQQFSDYHSELNMSSLELGDSALYFCASSLLGAGATNEKLFFGSGTQLSVL.

A single count supports this clonotype. This sequence joins TRBV9 and TRBJ1-4; 8 bases agree with TRBD1. CDR1 and CDR2 (germline): SGDLS, YYNGEE. This CDR3 is 15 amino acids long. Trimming removed 3 bases from V and 4 bases from J; junction bases left unmatched: 5. The chain's CDR3 is CASSGRTGNNEKLFF. CDR3 sequence (DNA): TGTGCCAGCAGCGGAAGGACAGGGAATAATGAAAAACTGTTTTTT.

This clonotype was observed a handful of times. This sequence joins TRBV12-3 or TRBV12-4 and TRBJ2-1; D not resolved. V dropped 4 bases and J dropped 2 bases, with 9 bases sitting between them. The CDR3 runs to 14 residues. CDR3 residues: CASSSSATYNEQFF. CDR3 coding DNA: TGTGCCAGCAGTTCCTCGGCCACCTACAATGAGCAGTTCTTC.

The chain uses TRBV10-3 and TRBJ1-2, with D possibly matching TRBD1 (5 bases). CDR3 length: 14 amino acids. Looked up from germline, CDR1 is ENHRY and CDR2 is SYGVKD. V lost 3 bases, J lost 4 bases, and 12 bases lay in between. CDR3 nucleotide sequence: TGTGCCATCAGTGAAGCCGGGACCCTCTATGGCTACACCTTC. Encoded protein: CAISEAGTLYGYTF.

This sequence joins TRBV4-1 and TRBJ2-5; perhaps TRBD2 as D (5 bases). The germline V gene has CDR1 MGHRA and CDR2 YSYEKL. The V gene lost 6 bases and the J gene lost 5 bases, with 13 bases spanning the gap. CDR3 length: 13 residues. The CDR3 loop is CASSRPGGETQYF. CDR3 coding DNA: TGCGCCAGCAGTCGCCCAGGCGGGGAGACCCAGTACTTC.

This clonotype was counted once. The chain recombines TRBV7-2 with TRBJ1-2; 8 nucleotides match TRBD1. CDR1 is SGHTA and CDR2 is FQGNSA in the germline V gene. Unmatched junction bases numbered 7, after V lost 3 bases and J lost 4 bases. CDR3 length: 15 residues. The CDR3 DNA reads TGTGCCAGCAGCTTCGCCGGGACAGGCCCCTATGGCTACACCTTC. Translated, it gives CASSFAGTGPYGYTF.

The V and J genes are TRBV20-1 and TRBJ2-3; D call uncertain. Germline V CDR1 and CDR2: DFQATT, SNEGSKA (reference sequence). The CDR3 contains 11 residues. V was cut by 1 base and J by 5 bases, with 4 bases left in between. This chain's CDR3 is CSARGLDTQYF. DNA for the CDR3: TGCAGTGCTAGAGGTCTAGATACGCAGTATTTT.

This clonotype appeared a single time. V and J are TRBV7-2 and TRBJ2-5; TRBD2 aligns across 10 bases. CDR1 SGHTA and CDR2 FQGNSA come from the germline V gene. The CDR3 runs to 18 residues. Unmatched junction bases numbered 13, after V lost 2 bases and J lost 4 bases. CDR3 coding DNA: TGTGCCAGCAGCTTAAGGGCGATTAGCGGGAGGCAGAGAGAGACCCAGTACTTC. Amino acid sequence: CASSLRAISGRQRETQYF. The full variable domain, completed using reference TRBV7-2 and TRBJ2-5, is GAGVSQSPSNKVTEKGKDVELRCDPISGHTALYWYRQSLGQGLEFLIYFQGNSAPDKSGLPSDRFSAERTGGSVSTLTIQRTQQEDSAVYLCASSLRAISGRQRETQYFGPGTRLLVL.

As concerns this clonotype: Germline is not matched at one junction end, which may reflect a read error. The chain employs TRBV7-2 and TRBJ1-1; TRBD1 is a possible D gene (6 bases). Germline CDR1 SGHTA, CDR2 FQGNSA. CDR3 length equals 15 residues. Here the CDR3 reads CASSVGHPLNTKAFF. The CDR3 DNA sequence: TGTGCCAGCAGCGTGGGACATCCCCTGAACACTAAAGCTTTCTTT.

This clonotype has only a few counts. With a much larger clone just one base away, this may be a read error. The chain joins TRBV10-3 to TRBJ2-7; no reliable D call. The CDR3 runs 11 residues. Germline loops: CDR1 ENHRY, CDR2 SYGVKD. Trimming left V 5 bases short and J 0 bases short, with 2 bases between. The CDR3 region is CAISTSYEQYF. CDR3 sequence (DNA): TGTGCCATCAGTACCTCCTACGAGCAGTACTTC.

This clonotype was detected only a few times. The rearrangement joins TRBV20-1 to TRBJ1-2, with D possibly being TRBD1 (5 bases). Germline values: CDR1 DFQATT, CDR2 SNEGSKA (reference sequence). The V end was cut by 3 bases, the J end by 4 bases, with 15 bases between. The CDR3 covers 14 residues. The CDR3 region is CSARATGTGYGYTF. CDR3 bases: TGCAGTGCTAGGGCCACCGGGACGGGCTATGGCTACACCTTC.

This chain links TRBV20-1 with TRBJ2-1; 8 bases are shared with TRBD2. V shed 6 bases, J shed 1 base, and the junction held 5 bases outside the gene matches. This CDR3 region has 14 residues. Germline assignment: CDR1 DFQATT and CDR2 SNEGSKA (reference sequence). CDR3 amino acids: CSASGRTSYNEQFF. The CDR3 DNA follows: TGCAGTGCCAGCGGGAGAACTTCCTACAATGAGCAGTTCTTC.

This chain uses TRBV5-4 with TRBJ1-6; TRBD1 aligns across 8 bases. With 4 bases clipped from V and 8 bases from J, the junction kept 5 bases outside the gene matches. The germline V gene has CDR1 SGHNT and CDR2 YYREEE (reference sequence). This CDR3 region has 14 residues. The CDR3 coding sequence is TGTGCCAGCAGCCAGGGGGCGATTGATTCACCCCTCCACTTT. The encoded protein is CASSQGAIDSPLHF.

This clonotype was detected a few times. V is TRBV5-1 and J is TRBJ1-1, with D possibly matching TRBD1 (5 bases). The CDR3 totals 15 residues. Between the trimmed V and J ends, which lost 0 bases and 1 base, there was a span of 10 bases. Germline V gene data show CDR1 as SGHRS and CDR2 as YFSETQ. The CDR3 is CASSLVQGWNTEAFF. CDR3 nucleotide sequence: TGCGCCAGCAGCTTGGTTCAGGGTTGGAACACTGAAGCTTTCTTT.

The chain has TRBV5-1 and TRBJ2-5, with 8 positions matching TRBD2. Germline V CDR1 and CDR2: SGHRS, YFSETQ. The V and J ends lost 1 base and 1 base, in that order; junction bases with no gene match: 9. The CDR3 sequence is 17 residues long. The chain's CDR3 is CASSLYSGGGLQETQYF. For the CDR3, the DNA is TGCGCCAGCAGCTTGTATTCCGGCGGGGGGCTCCAAGAGACCCAGTACTTC.

This clonotype has only a few counts. The chain joins TRBV20-1 to TRBJ2-3; possibly TRBD1 or TRBD2 for D (5 bases each). V lost 6 bases and J lost 4, with 17 bases in between. CDR1 and CDR2 (germline): DFQATT, SNEGSKA (reference sequence). CDR3 length equals 14 residues. The CDR3 DNA sequence: TGCAGTGCGAGGGACGGGCGCGCCGCAGATACGCAGTATTTT. This gives the protein CSARDGRAADTQYF.

The sample holds many counts of this clonotype. V and J are TRBV6-5 and TRBJ1-2, with D possibly being TRBD1 (6 bases). Deletions cut 8 bases from V and 7 bases from J, with 14 bases between. Germline values: CDR1 MNHEY, CDR2 SVGAGI. CDR3 length: 12 residues. The CDR3 bases are TGTGCCAGCGTATCCGGGGGCGGTGGCTACACCTTC. This codes for CASVSGGGGYTF.

The gene calls are TRBV5-6 and TRBJ2-7; D possibly corresponds to TRBD2 (6 bases). V was pared by 3 bases and J by 1 base, with 11 bases between. In germline, CDR1 is SGHDT, CDR2 YYEEEE. The CDR3 totals 14 residues. CDR3 in DNA: TGTGCCAGCAGCTCAGCGGGCCGATCCTACGAGCAGTACTTC. It specifies CASSSAGRSYEQYF.

The rearrangement joins TRBV28 to TRBJ2-7; TRBD2 aligns across 9 bases. V lost 2 bases, J lost 0 bases, and 11 bases stayed unmatched. The germline V gene encodes CDR1 MDHEN and CDR2 SYDVKM. The CDR3 contains 18 residues. CDR3 loop: CASSLVRASGVSSYEQYF. CDR3 sequence (DNA): TGTGCCAGCAGTTTAGTTAGGGCTAGCGGGGTAAGCTCCTACGAGCAGTACTTC.

V gene TRBV6-2 or TRBV6-3 combines with J gene TRBJ1-2, with D perhaps matching TRBD1 (5 bases). The germline V gene has CDR1 MNHEY and CDR2 SVGEGT. V was shortened by 7 bases and J by 4 bases, with 13 bases between the two germline ends. The CDR3 contains 13 residues. DNA for the CDR3: TGTGCCAGCACCCAGGGTCGTGCCTATGGCTACACCTTC. Protein product: CASTQGRAYGYTF.

The V call is TRBV9, the J call TRBJ2-5; D gene ambiguous. The J call could be wrong; TRBJ2-7 is a better fit for the DNA end. Germline CDR1 and CDR2: SGDLS and YYNGEE. This CDR3 has 14 residues. The CDR3 DNA reads TGTGCCAGCAGCGCATCGGACCCCTCCGGCGAGCAGTACTTC. Translating gives CASSASDPSGEQYF.

This rearrangement joins TRBV28 to TRBJ2-7, with D hard to call. The J call may be wrong; the DNA end is better matched by TRBJ2-5. CDR3 length: 14 residues. In germline, CDR1 is MDHEN, CDR2 SYDVKM. The CDR3 sequence is CASSLVGYGETQYF. DNA for the CDR3: TGTGCCAGCAGTTTAGTCGGTTACGGAGAGACCCAGTACTTC.

In the case of this clonotype: A read error may be the cause here, since a much bigger clone is one base away. The CDR3 loop is CASSPAGGEYRQFF. CDR3 DNA sequence: TGCGCCAGCAGCCCCGCGGGAGGAGAGTACCGGCAGTTCTTC. The gene calls are TRBV4-3 and TRBJ2-1; 8 bases match TRBD2. Germline CDR1 and CDR2: LGHNA and YSLEER. CDR3 length equals 14 residues. Trimming removed 4 bases from V and 12 bases from J; junction bases left unmatched: 11.

This clonotype was recorded at least ten times. V is TRBV7-3 and J is TRBJ2-3; 10 bases agree with TRBD2. Trimming took 6 bases from V and 1 from J; bases not matched to a gene: 7. The CDR3 totals 16 residues. CDR1 is SGHTA and CDR2 is FQGTGA in the germline V gene. The CDR3 nucleotides are TGTGCCAGCAGTCGGGGCCTAGCGGGGGGCACAGATACGCAGTATTTT. This sequence encodes CASSRGLAGGTDTQYF.

This clonotype was observed a handful of times. The chain carries TRBV7-2 and TRBJ1-1; no clear D gene. The CDR3 is 14 residues long. Trimming pared 5 bases from V and 1 base from J, leaving 11 bases between. Germline-derived CDR1 and CDR2 are SGHTA and FQGNSA. CDR3 in DNA: TGTGCCAGCAGCCGCCAGAGAGGGAACACTGAAGCTTTCTTT. This sequence encodes CASSRQRGNTEAFF.